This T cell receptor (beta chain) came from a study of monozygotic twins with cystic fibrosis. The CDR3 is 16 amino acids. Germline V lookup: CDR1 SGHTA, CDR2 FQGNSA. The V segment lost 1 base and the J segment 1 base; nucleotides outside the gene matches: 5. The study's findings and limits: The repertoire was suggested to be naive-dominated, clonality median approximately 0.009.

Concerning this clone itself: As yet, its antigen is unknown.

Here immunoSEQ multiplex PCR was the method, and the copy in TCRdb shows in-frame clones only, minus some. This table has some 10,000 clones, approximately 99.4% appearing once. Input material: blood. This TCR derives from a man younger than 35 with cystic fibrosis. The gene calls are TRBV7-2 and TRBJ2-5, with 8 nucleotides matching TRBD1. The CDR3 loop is CASSLVVRGLQETQYF. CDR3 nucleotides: TGTGCCAGCAGCTTAGTGGTCAGGGGGCTCCAAGAGACCCAGTACTTC.